This record covers a single TCR beta chain. The antigen is unknown. This CDR3 has 14 residues. The V end was cut by 6 bases, the J end by 0 bases, with 11 bases between. CDR1 and CDR2 from the germline V gene are SQVTM and ANQGSEA. This specimen comes from a study of cytomegalovirus exposure and HLA in healthy donors. Study results and limitations: There were some public TCRs occurring in many donors, but most TCR sequences were rare.

The PCR had 60 Vbeta and 13 Jbeta primers. Here immunoSEQ multiplex PCR was the method, and the copy in TCRdb shows in-frame clones only, minus some. The sample holds 55,000 to 75,000 clones. The sequencing input was PBMCs. The receptor comes from a male donor in good health and CMV-seronegative. This chain joins TRBV29-1 and TRBJ2-2, with D possibly being TRBD2 (5 bases). CDR3 loop: CSVGVTANTGELFF. In DNA form, the CDR3 reads TGCAGCGTCGGGGTAACCGCGAACACCGGGGAGCTGTTTTTT.